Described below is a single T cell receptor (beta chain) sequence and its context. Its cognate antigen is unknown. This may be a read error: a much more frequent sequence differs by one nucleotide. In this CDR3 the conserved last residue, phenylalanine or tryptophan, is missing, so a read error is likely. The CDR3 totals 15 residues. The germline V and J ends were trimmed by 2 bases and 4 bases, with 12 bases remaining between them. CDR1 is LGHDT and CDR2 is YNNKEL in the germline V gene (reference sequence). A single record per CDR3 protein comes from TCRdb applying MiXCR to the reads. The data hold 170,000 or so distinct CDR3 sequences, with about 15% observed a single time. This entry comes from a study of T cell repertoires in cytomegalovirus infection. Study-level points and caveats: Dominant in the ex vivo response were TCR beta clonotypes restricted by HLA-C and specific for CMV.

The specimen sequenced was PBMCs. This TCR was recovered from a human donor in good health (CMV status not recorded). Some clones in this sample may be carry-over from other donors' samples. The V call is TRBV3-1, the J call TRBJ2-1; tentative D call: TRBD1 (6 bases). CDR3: CASSQLGQPYNEQFL. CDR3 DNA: TGTGCCAGCAGCCAATTAGGACAGCCATACAATGAGCAGTTCTTA.